The T cell receptor beta chain under discussion was sequenced for a study of cytomegalovirus exposure and HLA in healthy donors. Germline CDR1 is MNHEY and CDR2 is SVGAGI. The CDR3 runs 14 residues. Trimming at V came to 6 bases and at J to 4 bases, leaving 6 bases not matched to a gene. The study ran its PCR with 60 Vbeta and 13 Jbeta primers. Generated by immunoSEQ multiplex PCR, the TCRdb table keeps only in-frame clones and is missing some. The sample holds tens of thousands of clones. The chain couples TRBV6-5 to TRBJ2-3, with 8 bases lining up with TRBD2. The sequence was obtained from a man in his forties or fifties in good health and CMV-seronegative. Sequencing used PBMCs. CDR3 amino acids: CASREAGVADTQYF. CDR3 coding DNA: TGTGCCAGCAGGGAAGCGGGAGTCGCAGATACGCAGTATTTT.